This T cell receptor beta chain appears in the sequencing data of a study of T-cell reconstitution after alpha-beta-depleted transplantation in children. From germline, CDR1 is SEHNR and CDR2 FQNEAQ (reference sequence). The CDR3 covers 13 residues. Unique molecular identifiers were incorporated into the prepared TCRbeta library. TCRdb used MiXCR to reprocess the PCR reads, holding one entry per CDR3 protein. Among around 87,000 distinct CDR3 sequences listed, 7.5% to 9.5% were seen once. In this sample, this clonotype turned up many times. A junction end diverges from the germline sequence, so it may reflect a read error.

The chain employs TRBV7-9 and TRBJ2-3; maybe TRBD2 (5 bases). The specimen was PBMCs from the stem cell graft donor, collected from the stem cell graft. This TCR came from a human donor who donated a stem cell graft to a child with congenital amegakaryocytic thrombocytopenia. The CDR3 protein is CASSLAHTDTQYF. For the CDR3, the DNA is TGTGCCAGCAGCCTAGCTCACACAGATACGCAGTATTTT. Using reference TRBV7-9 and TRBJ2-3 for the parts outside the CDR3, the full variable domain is DTGVSQNPRHKITKRGQNVTFRCDPISEHNRLYWYRQTLGQGPEFLTYFQNEAQLEKSRLLSDRFSAERPKGSFSTLEIQRTEQGDSAMYLCASSLAHTDTQYFGPGTRLTVL.